This T cell receptor (beta chain) was recorded in a study of T cells expressing NK-cell markers. TCRdb reprocessed the 5' RACE reads; each CDR3 protein has one entry and no DNA is given. This sample's clone table lists roughly 380,000 distinct CDR3 sequences. Germline-derived CDR1 and CDR2 are LNHDA and SQIVND (reference sequence). The CDR3 runs 13 residues. Sequencing input: blood T cells: a sorted CD56 or NKG2C T cell subset, CD4+ or CD8+ T cells, or bulk PBMC T cells (not recorded which). The clonotype was recovered from a man aged 18 to 69 in good health. The chain links TRBV19 to TRBJ1-1. This chain's CDR3 is CASSTGVNTEAFF.